Reported below is one TCR beta chain. How the authors handled the data: From reference gene primer amplification, estimates of nucleated cell counts were derived. This table comes from immunoSEQ multiplex PCR, and its TCRdb copy is limited to in-frame clones, with some not included. The D gene and trimming were derived from the DNA, and the V and J assignments and clone size from that table. The repertoire holds about 250,000 clones, 80% to 85% seen once, with approximately 4% in the top ten. This record comes from a study of blood T cell repertoires in COVID-19. On the study more broadly: Sites across the United States, Italy and Spain contributed samples from acute and convalescent COVID-19. Nucleic acid was either cDNA or gDNA, and it came from T cells, B-cell-depleted T cells, or PBMCs.

The CDR3 has 14 amino acids. Germline V gene data show CDR1 as MNHEY and CDR2 as SVGAGI. Trimming took 5 bases from V and 1 from J; bases not matched to a gene: 4. The sequence derives from a man in his forties or fifties with active or convalescent COVID-19. J is TRBJ1-1 and V is TRBV6-5; 7 bases are a match to TRBD1. Sequencing was done on a sample of peripheral blood. CDR3 DNA sequence: TGTGCCAGCAGTCGCAGGACAGGGAACACTGAAGCTTTCTTT. Residues: CASSRRTGNTEAFF.